This T cell receptor (beta chain) was sequenced during a study of blood T cell repertoires in COVID-19 (dated by TCRdb to the early 2020s). With regard to the full study: Samples from collaborators originated in the United States, Italy and Spain and spanned both the acute and convalescent phases of COVID-19. Subjects who had been exposed to COVID-19, were actively infected with it, or had recovered from it provided the deeply sampled blood TCRbeta repertoires that made up the dataset. The material from the prospective study consisted of cDNA or gDNA derived from T cells, B-cell-depleted T cells, or PBMCs. The sample metadata nearly always contained a de-identified subject ID, COVID-19 status, age in years and sex. HLA class I and class II types, where available, came from metadata supplied by the sample provider rather than from assay-based typing. Samples came from the ongoing ImmuneRACE study (first 160 participants) plus 1,254 subjects from 6 global collaborators. The repertoires were released in a freely available public database intended as a resource for research on the immune response to SARS-CoV-2.

Concerning this clone itself: Which antigen it targets is not known. No qualities accompany the bases; no much larger clone lies one base away.

CDR1 and CDR2, looked up from the germline V gene, are MNHEY and SVGAGI. The germline V and J ends show losses of 7 bases and 5 bases respectively, and no gene match explains 6 bases of the junction. From cysteine to phenylalanine, the CDR3 is 14 amino acids long. The read is trimmed to its CDR3 DNA, 42 bases read in frame from base 1. The collaborating institutions used their own protocols to collect whole blood in K2EDTA tubes. For TCRbeta analysis, collaborators shipped samples in one of three forms: frozen whole blood, isolated PBMCs, or DNA extracted from either of those sample types. TCRbeta CDR3 regions were amplified from genomic DNA by means of the immunoSEQ Assay, a bias-controlled multiplex PCR. The study's processing was this. The number of nucleated cells in each sample was estimated by amplification of reference gene primers within the assay. Sequence reads were collapsed and filtered to measure the absolute abundance of every unique TCRbeta CDR3 rearrangement. For each sample, productive Simpson clonality was calculated as the square root of Simpson's diversity index over productive rearrangements. TCRdb mirrors the immuneACCESS table, restricted to in-frame sequences. Some clones are absent from its copies; in checked studies, under half trace to an unresolved V gene, and the reason for the others is unknown. That table is the source of V, J and clone size, and D and trimming were worked out from the DNA. This sample gives roughly 150,000 clones in total; under 95% of them show up just once. Clones ranked in the top ten supply roughly 2.3% of the sample.

Broader findings and caveats from the paper: The amount of clinical and demographic metadata varied by source and participant and was provided uncurated.

This receptor was obtained from a man in his late teens or twenties with acute or convalescent COVID-19. Sequences were obtained from peripheral blood. The chain is encoded by TRBV6-5 joined to TRBJ2-5; the junction holds 11 bases that match TRBD2. The CDR3: CASTTSGEGETQYF. The nucleotide sequence reads TGTGCCAGCACGACTAGCGGGGAAGGGGAGACCCAGTACTTC.